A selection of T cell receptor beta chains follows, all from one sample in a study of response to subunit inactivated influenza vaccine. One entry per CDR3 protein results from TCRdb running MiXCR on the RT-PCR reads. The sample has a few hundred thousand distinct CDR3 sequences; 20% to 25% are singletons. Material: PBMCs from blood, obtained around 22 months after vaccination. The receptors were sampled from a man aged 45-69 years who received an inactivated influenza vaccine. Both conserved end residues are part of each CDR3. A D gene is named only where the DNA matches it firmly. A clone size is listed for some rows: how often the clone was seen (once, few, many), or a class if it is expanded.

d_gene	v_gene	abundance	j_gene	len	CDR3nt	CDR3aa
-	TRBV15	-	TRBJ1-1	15	TGTGCCACCAGCCCCTTGGGGTTTATGAACACTGAAGCTTTCTTT	CATSPLGFMNTEAFF
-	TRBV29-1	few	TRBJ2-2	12	TGCAGCGCAACCTGGGGACCCGGGGAGCTGTTTTTT	CSATWGPGELFF
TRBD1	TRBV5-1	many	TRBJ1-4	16	TGCGCCAGCAGCACCGATCAGGGGGGATCTAATGAAAAACTGTTTTTT	CASSTDQGGSNEKLFF
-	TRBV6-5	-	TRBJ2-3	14	TGTGCCAGCAGTGACTCGGGCTACACAGATACGCAGTATTTT	CASSDSGYTDTQYF
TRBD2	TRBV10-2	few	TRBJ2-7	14	TGCGCCAGCAGTGAGCGGACTAGCAGCTACGAGCAGTACTTC	CASSERTSSYEQYF
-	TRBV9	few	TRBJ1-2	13	TGTGCCAGCAGCGTAGGTAGGGACTATGGCTACACCTTC	CASSVGRDYGYTF
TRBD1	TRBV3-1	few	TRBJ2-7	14	TGTGCCAGCAGCCCCGGACAGGGGGCGGACGAGCAGTACTTC	CASSPGQGADEQYF
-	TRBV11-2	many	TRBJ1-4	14	TGTGCCAGCAGCTTTGGGTTAAGGGATGAAAAACTGTTTTTT	CASSFGLRDEKLFF
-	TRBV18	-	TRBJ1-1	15	TGTGCCAGCTCACCACCAGGTCAGGGCGGCACTGAAGCTTTCTTT	CASSPPGQGGTEAFF
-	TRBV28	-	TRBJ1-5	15	TGTGCCAGCAGTATCTATGGGATTTGGAATCAGCCCCAGCATTTT	CASSIYGIWNQPQHF
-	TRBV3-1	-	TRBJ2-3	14	TGTGCCAGCAGCCGGGCAGGGGGGACAGATACGCAGTATTTT	CASSRAGGTDTQYF
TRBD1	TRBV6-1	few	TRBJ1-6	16	TGTGCCAGCAGCCCTATGGACAGGGCATATAATTCACCCCTCCACTTT	CASSPMDRAYNSPLHF
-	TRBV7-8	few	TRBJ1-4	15	TGTGCCAGCAGCCAACACAGGGTTCGGAAGGAAAAACTGTTTTTT	CASSQHRVRKEKLFF
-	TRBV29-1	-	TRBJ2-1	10	TGCAGCGTTGCCGGTGTTGAGCAGTTCTTC	CSVAGVEQFF
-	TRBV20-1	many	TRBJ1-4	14	TGCAGTGCAGAACCACAGGGACGGGCGGAAAAACTGTTTTTT	CSAEPQGRAEKLFF
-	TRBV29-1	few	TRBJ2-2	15	TGCAGCGTTGATTTGGGCGGGATAAACACCGGGGAGCTGTTTTTT	CSVDLGGINTGELFF
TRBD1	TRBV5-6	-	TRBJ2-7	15	TGTGCCAGCAGCTCCCGGGACAGGGGAGCCTACGAGCAGTACTTC	CASSSRDRGAYEQYF
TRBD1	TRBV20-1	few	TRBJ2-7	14	TGCAGTGCTAGTGGGGACAGGCTGTTCTACGAGCAGTACTTC	CSASGDRLFYEQYF
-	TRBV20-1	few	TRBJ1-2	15	TGCAGTGCTAGCGGTCTCAGGGACGGAAACTATGGCTACACCTTC	CSASGLRDGNYGYTF
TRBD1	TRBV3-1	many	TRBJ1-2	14	TGTGCCAGCAGCCCCCGACAGGGGAGCTATGGCTACACCTTC	CASSPRQGSYGYTF
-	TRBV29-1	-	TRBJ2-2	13	TGCAGCGCGCGGACGGTGAACACCGGGGAGCTGTTTTTT	CSARTVNTGELFF
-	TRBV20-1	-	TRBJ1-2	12	TGCAGTGCTAGGCGACAGACCTATGGCTACACCTTC	CSARRQTYGYTF
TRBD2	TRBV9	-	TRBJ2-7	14	TGTGCCAGCAGCTCCGGGACTAGCGAATACGAGCAGTACTTC	CASSSGTSEYEQYF
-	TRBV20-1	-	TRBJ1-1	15	TGCAGTGCTCGAGGGGGTAGCTCTATGAACACTGAAGCTTTCTTT	CSARGGSSMNTEAFF
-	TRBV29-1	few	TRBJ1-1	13	TGCAGCGTTGAACGCAGATTGAACACTGAAGCTTTCTTT	CSVERRLNTEAFF
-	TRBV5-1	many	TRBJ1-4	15	TGCGCCAGCAGCTCCACAGGGCTTTCTAATGAAAAACTGTTTTTT	CASSSTGLSNEKLFF
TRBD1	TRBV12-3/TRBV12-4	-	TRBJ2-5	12	TGTGCCAGCTCGGACAGGGAAGAGACCCAGTACTTC	CASSDREETQYF
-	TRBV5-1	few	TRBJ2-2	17	TGCGCCAGCAGCTTGGTGTCACAGGTCGCGAACACCGGGGAGCTGTTTTTT	CASSLVSQVANTGELFF
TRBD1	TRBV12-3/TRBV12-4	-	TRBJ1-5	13	TGTGCCAGCAGTCCACAACAGGGGGCTGTTAGGCATTTT	CASSPQQGAVRHF
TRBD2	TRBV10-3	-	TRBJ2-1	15	TGTGCCATCAGTGAGAGCGGGAGGTATTACAATGAGCAGTTCTTC	CAISESGRYYNEQFF
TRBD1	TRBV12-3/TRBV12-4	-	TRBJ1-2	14	TGTGCCAGCAGTTTAGTGCAGCAGGGGGATGGCTACACCTTC	CASSLVQQGDGYTF
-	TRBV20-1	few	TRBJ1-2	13	TGCAGTGCAAGGGACGGCTTGAGGTACGGCTACACCTTC	CSARDGLRYGYTF
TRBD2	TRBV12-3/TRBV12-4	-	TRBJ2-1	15	TGTGCCAGCAGTTTATCTAGCGGGTTCCACAATGAGCAGTTCTTC	CASSLSSGFHNEQFF
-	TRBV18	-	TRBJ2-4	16	TGTGCCAGCTCACCACAAGGACAGTTTACCAAAAACATTCAGTACTTC	CASSPQGQFTKNIQYF
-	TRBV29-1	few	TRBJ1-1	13	TGCAGCGTTGAAGTTAACACCAACACTGAAGCTTTCTTT	CSVEVNTNTEAFF
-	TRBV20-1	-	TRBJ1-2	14	TGCAGTGCGACAGGAGGGGAGGGTGTACATGGCTACACCTTC	CSATGGEGVHGYTF
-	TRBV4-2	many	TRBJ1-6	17	TGTGCCAGCAGCCAAGATTGGGGGCGACCCGCCGATTCACCCCTCCACTTT	CASSQDWGRPADSPLHF
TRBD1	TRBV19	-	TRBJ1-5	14	TGTGCCACTTGCGATACAGGGGGCAAACAGCCCCAGCATTTT	CATCDTGGKQPQHF
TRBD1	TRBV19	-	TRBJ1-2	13	TGTGCCAGTAGTTGGACAGGGACCGATGGCTACACCTTC	CASSWTGTDGYTF
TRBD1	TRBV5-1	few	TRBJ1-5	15	TGCGCCAGCAGCGTTGTACCAGGGGGTAGACAGCCCCAGCATTTT	CASSVVPGGRQPQHF
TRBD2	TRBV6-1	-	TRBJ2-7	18	TGTGCCAGCAGCCGCGGGACTAGCGGGGGGCTACTCTCCTACGAGCAGTACTTC	CASSRGTSGGLLSYEQYF
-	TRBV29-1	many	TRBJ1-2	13	TGCAGCGTTAGCACCGGGACAACCTATGGCTACACCTTC	CSVSTGTTYGYTF
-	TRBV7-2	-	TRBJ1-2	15	TGTGCCAGCAGCTTAGTTCTGGGGGCGGAGTATGGCTACACCTTC	CASSLVLGAEYGYTF
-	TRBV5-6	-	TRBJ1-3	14	TGTGCCAGCAGCGGGTTAAGCTCTGGAAACACCATATATTTT	CASSGLSSGNTIYF
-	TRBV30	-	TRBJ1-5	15	TGTGCCTGGAGTGTACGCGGTTTTAGCAATCAGCCCCAGCATTTT	CAWSVRGFSNQPQHF
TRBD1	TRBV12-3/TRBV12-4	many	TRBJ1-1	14	TGTGCCAGCAGAGGGACAGCTGCTAACACTGAAGCTTTCTTT	CASRGTAANTEAFF
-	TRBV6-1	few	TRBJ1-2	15	TGTGCCAGCAGTCGCGACCTGGCGAGGAACTATGGCTACACCTTC	CASSRDLARNYGYTF
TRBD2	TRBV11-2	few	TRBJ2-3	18	TGTGCCAGCAGCTCGAGAACACTAGCGGGGGCGGTCACAGATACGCAGTATTTT	CASSSRTLAGAVTDTQYF
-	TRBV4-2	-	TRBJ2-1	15	TGTGCCAGCAGCCAAGTAGGGACCTTCTACAATGAGCAGTTCTTC	CASSQVGTFYNEQFF
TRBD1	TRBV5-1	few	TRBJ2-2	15	TGCGCCAGCAGCTGGCCGGGACAGGGGATCGGGGAGCTGTTTTTT	CASSWPGQGIGELFF
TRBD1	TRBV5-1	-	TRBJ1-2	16	TGCGCCAGCAGCTGGGGACAGGGGGCGAAGGACTATGGCTACACCTTC	CASSWGQGAKDYGYTF
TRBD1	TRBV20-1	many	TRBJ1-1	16	TGCAGTGCTCAAGTTGCTCAGGGGGCCCTGAACACTGAAGCTTTCTTT	CSAQVAQGALNTEAFF
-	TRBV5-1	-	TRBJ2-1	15	TGCGCCAGCTGGGACACCCCACACAGATACAATGAGCAGTTCTTC	CASWDTPHRYNEQFF
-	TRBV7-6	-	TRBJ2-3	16	TGTGCCAGCAGCTTAGTGGGCGGATCTTCTTTTGATACGCAGTATTTT	CASSLVGGSSFDTQYF
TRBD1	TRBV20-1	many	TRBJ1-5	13	TGCAGTGCTAGGGCAGGGGGCTATCAGCCCCAGCATTTT	CSARAGGYQPQHF